The 2 T cell receptor beta chains presented below share a single source sample, sequenced in a study of blood T cell repertoires in COVID-19. Profiled with immunoSEQ multiplex PCR; TCRdb holds only in-frame clones, not every one. There are a few hundred thousand clones in the sample; 80% to 95% occur only once, and 2% to 3% lies in the top ten. Sequenced input: peripheral blood. The source is a person aged 18 to 30 with COVID-19, enrolled during active disease.

About this clone: A junction boundary mismatches the germline segment, possibly from a read error. V is TRBV7-2 and J is TRBJ2-7, with D perhaps TRBD1 (8 bases). Germline CDR1 is SGHTA and CDR2 is FQGNSA. There are 15 residues in the CDR3. The CDR3 DNA is TGTGCCAGCACCTTATACAGGGGGGAGGGGAACGAGCAGTACTTC. Amino acid sequence: CASTLYRGEGNEQYF.

The chain has TRBV19 and TRBJ2-1; 15 bases are shared with TRBD2. Trimming at V came to 7 bases and at J to 4 bases, leaving 8 bases not matched to a gene. CDR1 and CDR2 from the germline V gene are LNHDA and SQIVND (reference sequence). This CDR3 has 17 amino acids. The CDR3 loop is CASKSGLAGGKYNEQFF. The DNA of the CDR3 is TGTGCCAGTAAGTCTGGACTAGCGGGAGGGAAATACAATGAGCAGTTCTTC.